What follows describes a single TCR beta chain. One junction end disagrees with the germline gene, perhaps due to a read error. Total RNA (around 500 ng) served as template for TCR beta cDNA synthesis primed by a constant-region primer. Employing slightly modified ARM-PCR, three nested multiplex PCR rounds were run, and these gave rise to the TCR beta libraries. The study ran its first two PCR rounds for approximately 10 cycles each, using TRBV1-TRBV30 forward primers and a C-beta reverse primer. TCRdb called the multiplex PCR reads again in MiXCR, with one record for every CDR3 protein. The top ten hold under 7.5% of the sample, which has about 210,000 distinct CDR3 sequences, roughly two thirds seen once. The germline V gene has CDR1 MNHEY and CDR2 SVGAGI. The CDR3 spans 15 residues. RNA was extracted from whole blood without cell sorting, alongside germline DNA. The sample originates from a study of tumor-infiltrating lymphocytes in primary liver carcinoma.

The TCR sequence derives from a woman in her sixties or seventies with primary liver carcinoma and hepatitis B virus infection. V and J are TRBV6-5 and TRBJ2-7; the match to TRBD2 covers 8 bases. The sequenced sample was peripheral blood. The CDR3 is CASSYSAGVEYEQYF. CDR3 in DNA: TGTGCCAGCAGTTACTCAGCGGGAGTGGAGTACGAGCAATACTTC.